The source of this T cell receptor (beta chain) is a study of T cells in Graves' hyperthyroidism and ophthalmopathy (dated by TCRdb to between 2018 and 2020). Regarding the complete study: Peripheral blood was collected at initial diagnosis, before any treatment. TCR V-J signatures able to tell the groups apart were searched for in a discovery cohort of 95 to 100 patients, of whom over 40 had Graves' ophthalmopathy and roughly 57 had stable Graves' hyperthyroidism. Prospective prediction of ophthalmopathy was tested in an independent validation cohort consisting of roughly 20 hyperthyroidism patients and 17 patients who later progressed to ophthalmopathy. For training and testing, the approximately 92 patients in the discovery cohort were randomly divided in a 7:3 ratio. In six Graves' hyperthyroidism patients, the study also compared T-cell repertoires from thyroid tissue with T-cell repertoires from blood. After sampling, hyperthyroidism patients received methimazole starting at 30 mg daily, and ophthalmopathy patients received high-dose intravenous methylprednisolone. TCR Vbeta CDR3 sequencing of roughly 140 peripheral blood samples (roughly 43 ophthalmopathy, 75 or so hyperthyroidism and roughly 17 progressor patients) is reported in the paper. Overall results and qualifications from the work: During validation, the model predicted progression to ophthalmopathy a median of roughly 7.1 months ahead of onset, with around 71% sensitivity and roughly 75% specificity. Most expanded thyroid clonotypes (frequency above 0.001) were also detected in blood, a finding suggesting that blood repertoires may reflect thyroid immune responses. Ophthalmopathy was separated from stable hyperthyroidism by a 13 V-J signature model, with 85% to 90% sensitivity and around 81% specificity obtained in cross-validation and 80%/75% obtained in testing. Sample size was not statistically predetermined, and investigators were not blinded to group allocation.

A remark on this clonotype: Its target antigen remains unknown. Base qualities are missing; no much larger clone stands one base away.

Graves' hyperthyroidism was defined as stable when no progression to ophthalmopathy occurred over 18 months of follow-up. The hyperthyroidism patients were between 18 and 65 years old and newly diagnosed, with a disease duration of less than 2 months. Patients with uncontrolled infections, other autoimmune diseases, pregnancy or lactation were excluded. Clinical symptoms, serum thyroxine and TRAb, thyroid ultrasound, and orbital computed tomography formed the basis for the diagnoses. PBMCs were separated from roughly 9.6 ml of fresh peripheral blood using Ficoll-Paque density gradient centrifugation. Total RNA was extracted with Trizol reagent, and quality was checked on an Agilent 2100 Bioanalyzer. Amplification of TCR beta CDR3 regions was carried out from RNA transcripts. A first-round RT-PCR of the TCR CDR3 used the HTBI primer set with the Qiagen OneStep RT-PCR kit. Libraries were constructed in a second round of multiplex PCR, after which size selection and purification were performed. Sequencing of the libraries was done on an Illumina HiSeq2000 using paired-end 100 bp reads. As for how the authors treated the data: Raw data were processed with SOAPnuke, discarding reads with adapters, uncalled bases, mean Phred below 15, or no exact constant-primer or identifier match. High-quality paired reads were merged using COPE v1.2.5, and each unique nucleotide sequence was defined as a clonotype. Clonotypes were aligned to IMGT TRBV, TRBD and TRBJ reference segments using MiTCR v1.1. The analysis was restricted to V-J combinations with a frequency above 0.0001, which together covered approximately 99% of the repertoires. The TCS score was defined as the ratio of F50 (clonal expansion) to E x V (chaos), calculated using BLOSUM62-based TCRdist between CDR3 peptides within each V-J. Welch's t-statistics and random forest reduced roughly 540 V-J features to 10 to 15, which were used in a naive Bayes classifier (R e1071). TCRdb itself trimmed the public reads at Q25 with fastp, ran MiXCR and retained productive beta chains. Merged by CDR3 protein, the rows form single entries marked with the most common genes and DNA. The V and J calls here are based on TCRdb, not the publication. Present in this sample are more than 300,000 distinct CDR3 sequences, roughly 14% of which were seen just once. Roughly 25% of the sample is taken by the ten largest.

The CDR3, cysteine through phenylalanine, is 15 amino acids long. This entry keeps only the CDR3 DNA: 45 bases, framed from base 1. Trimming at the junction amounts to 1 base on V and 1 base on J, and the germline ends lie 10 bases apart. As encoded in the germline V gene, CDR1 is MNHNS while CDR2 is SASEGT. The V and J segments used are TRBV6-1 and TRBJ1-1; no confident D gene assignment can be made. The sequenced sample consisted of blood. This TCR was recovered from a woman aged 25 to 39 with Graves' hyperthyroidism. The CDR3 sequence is CASSEGGGGNTEAFF. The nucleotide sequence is TGTGCCAGCAGTGAAGGAGGCGGCGGGAACACTGAAGCTTTCTTT.